This entry features one T cell receptor beta chain sequence. The antigen is not known. The junction shows a germline mismatch at one end, possibly a read error. This CDR3 comprises 14 residues. Looked up from germline, CDR1 is SGHTA and CDR2 is FQGNSA. Using immunoSEQ multiplex PCR, the repertoire was profiled, and TCRdb retains in-frame clones only, with some absent. The repertoire holds around 65,000 clones, with 85% to 90% as singletons. This entry belongs to a study of OX40 agonist ivuxolimab in advanced cancers. Study results and limitations: CD4+ and CD8+ blood T cells expanded clonally by week 6 at 0.1 to 3.0 mg/kg.

Samples were taken at baseline and on day 1 of cycles 4 and 7. This chain links TRBV7-2 with TRBJ2-7, with D maybe TRBD2 (5 bases). This specimen was CD4+ or CD8+ T cells sorted from blood, taken in a trial of the OX40 agonist ivuxolimab. This TCR came from an adult with an advanced solid tumor such as melanoma, head and neck, liver or kidney cancer. The CDR3 nucleotides are TGTGCCAGCAGCTTAGAGGACTCCACCTACGGGCAGTACTTC. Translation: CASSLEDSTYGQYF.